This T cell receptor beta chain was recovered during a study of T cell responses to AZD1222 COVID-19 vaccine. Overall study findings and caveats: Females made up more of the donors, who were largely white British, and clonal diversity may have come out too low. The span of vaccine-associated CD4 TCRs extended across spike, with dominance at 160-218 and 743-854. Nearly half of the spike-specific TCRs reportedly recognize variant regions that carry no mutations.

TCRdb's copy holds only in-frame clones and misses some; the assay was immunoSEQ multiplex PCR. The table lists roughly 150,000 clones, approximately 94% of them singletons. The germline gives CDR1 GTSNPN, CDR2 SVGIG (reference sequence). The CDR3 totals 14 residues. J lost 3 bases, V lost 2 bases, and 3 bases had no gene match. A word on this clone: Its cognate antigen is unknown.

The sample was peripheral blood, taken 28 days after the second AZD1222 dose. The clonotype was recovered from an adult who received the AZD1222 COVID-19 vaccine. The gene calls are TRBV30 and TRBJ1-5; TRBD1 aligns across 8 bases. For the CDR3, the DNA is TGTGCCTGGAGTAGGACAGGGCTCAATCAGCCCCAGCATTTT. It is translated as CAWSRTGLNQPQHF.